This TCR beta chain was retrieved from a study of molecular identifiers for immune sequencing clone quantification. From the PCR reads, TCRdb called clonotypes with MiXCR, one entry per CDR3 protein. Of hundreds of thousands of distinct CDR3 sequences in the sample, about 20% are singletons; the top ten hold 0.85%. The germline V gene has CDR1 GTSNPN and CDR2 SVGIG (reference sequence). CDR3 length: 17 residues. Trimming pared 2 bases from V and 2 bases from J, leaving 22 bases between. This clonotype has at least ten counts. The chain couples TRBV30 to TRBJ2-7; D is possibly TRBD2 (5 bases). The source material was naive CD8+ T cells from blood, with Jurkat cell RNA spiked in. The subset was: FACS-sorted CD8+CD4-CCR7+CD45RA+ naive T cells. The TCR sequence derives from a human donor in good health. Some libraries in this study had Jurkat cell RNA spiked in. For the CDR3, the DNA is TGTGCCTGGAGTACACCTGAGGGTATTTCCGCCCCCTACGAGCAGTACTTC. Translation gives CAWSTPEGISAPYEQYF.